This T cell receptor (beta chain) was sequenced for a study of T cell changes during pregnancy in multiple sclerosis. Libraries were prepared by immunoSEQ multiplex PCR; TCRdb keeps only in-frame clonotypes and omits some of them. The sample holds around 26,000 clones, 70% to 90% seen once. The CDR3 is 15 residues long. The V gene's germline CDR1 is SGHRS and CDR2 YFSETQ. V dropped 0 bases and J dropped 4 bases, with 13 bases sitting between them. The chain is built from TRBV5-1 and TRBJ1-1; a possible D gene is TRBD1 (5 bases). The sequencing here drew on CD4+ T cells from peripheral blood mononuclear cells, taken in the first trimester of pregnancy. The receptor's source is a female donor in good health, enrolled as a control in a pregnancy study. The CDR3 DNA follows: TGCGCCAGCAGCTTGGACCCCCAGGGATTCACTGAAGCTTTCTTT. Protein sequence: CASSLDPQGFTEAFF.